Listed here are 9 T cell receptor beta chains from one sample, sequenced in a study of cytomegalovirus exposure and HLA in healthy donors. Libraries were prepared by immunoSEQ multiplex PCR; TCRdb keeps only in-frame clonotypes and omits some of them. The sample shows over 130,000 clones, about 87% of them seen only once. Sequencing was done on a sample of PBMCs. These receptor sequences come from a man between 18 and 35 years old in good health and CMV-seropositive.

The chain employs TRBV30 and TRBJ2-1; TRBD2 aligns across 12 bases. This CDR3 has 16 amino acids. The germline CDR1 and CDR2 sequences are GTSNPN and SVGIG (reference sequence). The junction had 8 bases not matched to a gene; V was cut back by 5 bases and J by 3 bases. The CDR3 region has the DNA TGTGCCTGGGCTCCCCAGGGACTAGCGGGCTACAATGAGCAGTTCTTC. It encodes CAWAPQGLAGYNEQFF.

The rearrangement links TRBV10-1 to TRBJ2-1; D gene uncertain. From germline, CDR1 is WNHNN and CDR2 SYGVQD (reference sequence). The V gene lost 2 bases and the J gene lost 2 bases, with 7 bases spanning the gap. The CDR3 extends over 14 amino acids. The CDR3 DNA is TGCGCCAGCAGTGAGGAGTCCCCCTACAATGAGCAGTTCTTC. As protein: CASSEESPYNEQFF.

The chain has TRBV2 and TRBJ2-7, with D tentatively TRBD1 (5 bases). The ends were cut back, 5 bases at V and 3 bases at J, with 11 bases in the middle. Per germline, CDR1 SNHLY and CDR2 FYNNEI. The length of the CDR3 is 13 residues. CDR3 sequence: CASSWTYLYEQYF. CDR3 nucleotide sequence: TGTGCCAGCAGTTGGACATACCTCTACGAGCAGTACTTC.

The chain recombines TRBV29-1 with TRBJ2-2; D unresolved. This CDR3 spans 13 amino acids. V was pared by 2 bases and J by 3 bases, with 7 bases between. CDR1 SQVTM and CDR2 ANQGSEA come from the germline V gene. In nucleotides, the CDR3 is TGCAGCGTTGAACAGGCGTACACCGGGGAGCTGTTTTTT. It yields the protein CSVEQAYTGELFF.

The chain is built from TRBV4-2 and TRBJ2-3; 14 bases map to TRBD2. Per the germline V gene, CDR1 is LGHNA and CDR2 is YNFKEQ. Losses at the gene ends were 1 base for V and 4 bases for J; bases not matched to a gene: 10. The CDR3 is 19 residues long. The CDR3 is CASSQVSLTSGRASDTQYF. In DNA form, the CDR3 reads TGTGCCAGCAGCCAAGTTTCGCTGACTAGCGGGAGGGCCTCAGATACGCAGTATTTT.

The chain links TRBV5-1 to TRBJ2-7; perhaps TRBD1 as D (6 bases). The V gene lost 1 base and the J gene lost 0 bases, with 8 bases spanning the gap. This CDR3 region has 14 residues. CDR1 and CDR2 from the germline V gene are SGHRS and YFSETQ. The CDR3 coding sequence is TGCGCCAGCAGCTTGCGGACAGACTCCTACGAGCAGTACTTC. This gives the protein CASSLRTDSYEQYF.

This chain joins TRBV11-3 and TRBJ2-7; the D is unclear. CDR3 length: 14 residues. Germline loops: CDR1 SGHNT, CDR2 YENEEA. Deletions cut 6 bases from V and 2 bases from J, with 14 bases between. The CDR3 here is CASSPGGGPYEQYF. CDR3 bases: TGTGCCAGCAGTCCCGGCGGCGGCCCCTACGAGCAGTACTTC.

The rearrangement links TRBV6-5 to TRBJ1-1; 7 bases line up with TRBD1. CDR1 is MNHEY and CDR2 is SVGAGI in the germline V gene. V was pared by 4 bases and J by 1 base, with 6 bases of the junction left unmatched. The CDR3 contains 15 residues. CDR3: CASSSGRTGNTEAFF. The CDR3 nucleotides read TGTGCCAGCAGTTCAGGGAGGACAGGGAACACTGAAGCTTTCTTT.

The V and J genes are TRBV25-1 and TRBJ1-5; D not certain. Germline V gene data show CDR1 as MGHDK and CDR2 as SYGVNS. V dropped 5 bases and J dropped 0 bases, with 8 bases sitting between them. The CDR3 has 14 amino acids. The CDR3 nucleotides read TGTGCCAGCAGTAGACACCTTAGCAATCAGCCCCAGCATTTT. Its translation: CASSRHLSNQPQHF.